The clone carrying this T cell receptor beta chain has a count of ten or more. The target antigen is unknown. The data were obtained in a study of spatial heterogeneity in lung cancer. General study points: Circulating ubiquitous expanded tumor TCRs were observed more frequently at resection than at follow-up.

Time point of the sample: sample taken at primary tumor resection. Donors were 72 untreated early-stage non-small cell lung cancer patients. Sequencing was performed on whole RNA extracted from tumor and nontumor lung tissue, or from frozen PBMC, and the material was left unsorted. The CDR3 contains 14 residues. Per the germline V gene, CDR1 is SGDLS and CDR2 is YYNGEE. V was pared by 0 bases and J by 2 bases, with 9 bases between. One entry per CDR3 protein, called by TCRdb with MiXCR from the 5' RACE reads. The sample has approximately 21,000 distinct CDR3 sequences, under 4% seen once; the top ten hold more than 25%.

The chain carries TRBV9 and TRBJ2-7, with D unclear. This specimen consisted of PBMCs, obtained at surgery. This TCR came from a female donor with early-stage non-small cell lung cancer. As DNA, the CDR3 is TGTGCCAGCAGCGTAGATTTCTTGGCCTACGAGCAGTACTTC. This codes for CASSVDFLAYEQYF.